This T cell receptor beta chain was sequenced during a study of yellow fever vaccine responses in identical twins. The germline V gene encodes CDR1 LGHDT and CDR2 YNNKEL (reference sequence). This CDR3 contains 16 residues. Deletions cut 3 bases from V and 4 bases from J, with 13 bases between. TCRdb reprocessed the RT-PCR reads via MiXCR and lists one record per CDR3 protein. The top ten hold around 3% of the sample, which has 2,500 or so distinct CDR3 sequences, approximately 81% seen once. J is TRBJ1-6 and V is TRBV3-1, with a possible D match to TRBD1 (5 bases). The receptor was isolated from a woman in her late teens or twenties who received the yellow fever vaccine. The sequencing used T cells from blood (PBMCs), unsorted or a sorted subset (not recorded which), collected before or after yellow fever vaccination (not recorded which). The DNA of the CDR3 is TGTGCCAGCAGCCATCCTAAAGGACAATATAATTCACCCCTCCACTTT. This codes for CASSHPKGQYNSPLHF.